This TCR beta chain derives from a study of T-cell reconstitution after alpha-beta-depleted transplantation in children. Unique molecular identifiers were used in preparing the TCRbeta library. TCRdb reprocessed the PCR reads with MiXCR, giving one entry per CDR3 protein. In the table there are approximately 230,000 distinct CDR3 sequences, approximately 24% of which are singletons. This clonotype was picked up many times. This sequence was found in a female patient between 2 and 10 years old who had a stem cell transplant for congenital amegakaryocytic thrombocytopenia, so the T cells may come from the graft donor. Specimen: PBMCs, mostly from graft donor cells, collected 360 days after TCRalphabeta/CD19-depleted stem cell transplant.

The CDR3 DNA reads as TGTGCCAGCAGTTACGGAGGGGTGAACACCGGGGAGCTGTTTTTT. This codes for CASSYGGVNTGELFF. This sequence joins TRBV12-3 or TRBV12-4 and TRBJ2-2; tentative D call: TRBD2 (6 bases). The germline V and J ends were trimmed by 4 bases and 1 base, with 10 bases remaining between them. The CDR3 runs 15 residues.